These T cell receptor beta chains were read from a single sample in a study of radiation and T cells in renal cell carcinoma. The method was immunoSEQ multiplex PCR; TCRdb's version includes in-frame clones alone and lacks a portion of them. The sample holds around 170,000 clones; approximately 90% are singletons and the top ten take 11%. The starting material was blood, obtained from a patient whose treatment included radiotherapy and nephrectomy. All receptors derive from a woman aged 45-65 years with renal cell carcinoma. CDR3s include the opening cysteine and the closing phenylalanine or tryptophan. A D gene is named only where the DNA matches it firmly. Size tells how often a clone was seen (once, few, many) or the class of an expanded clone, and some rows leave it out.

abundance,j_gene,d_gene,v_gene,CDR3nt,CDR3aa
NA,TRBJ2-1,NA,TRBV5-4,TGTGCCAGCAGCTTGGTCCCTAGCGATGAGCAGTTCTTC,CASSLVPSDEQFF
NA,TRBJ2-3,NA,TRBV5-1,TGCGCCAGCAGCTTAGGCTCAATCCCTAGCACAGATACGCAGTATTTT,CASSLGSIPSTDTQYF
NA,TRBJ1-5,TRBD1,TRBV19,TGTGCCAGTAACCCGACAGGGGTGCGAAATCAGCCCCAGCATTTT,CASNPTGVRNQPQHF
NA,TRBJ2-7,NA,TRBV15,TGTGCCACCAGCAGAGGGGGGGACAGATCCGCCTACGAGCAGTACTTC,CATSRGGDRSAYEQYF
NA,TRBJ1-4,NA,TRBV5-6,TGTGCCAGCAGCCGGAGAATGGTGGCTGAAAAACTGTTTTTT,CASSRRMVAEKLFF
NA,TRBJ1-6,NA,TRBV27,TGTGCCAGCAGTCCAGACCCATTCCCCTATAATTCACCCCTCCACTTT,CASSPDPFPYNSPLHF
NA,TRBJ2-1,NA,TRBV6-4,TGTGCCAGCAGTGACTCCGGGGCCGTGGGGGCGTACAATGAGCAGTTCTTC,CASSDSGAVGAYNEQFF
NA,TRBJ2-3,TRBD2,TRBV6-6,TGTGCCAGCAGGCCATCTAGCGGGGGGGGCACAGATACGCAGTATTTT,CASRPSSGGGTDTQYF
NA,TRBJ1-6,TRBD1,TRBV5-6,TGTGCCAGCAGCTTGGGGACAGGGACTAATAATTCACCCCTCCACTTT,CASSLGTGTNNSPLHF
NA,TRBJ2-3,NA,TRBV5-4,TGTGCCAGCAGCTTGGTAAGGGGAAGCACAGATACGCAGTATTTT,CASSLVRGSTDTQYF
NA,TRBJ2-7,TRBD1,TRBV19,TGTGCCAGTAGTATGACAGGGGGCGCGGGGGAGCAGTACTTC,CASSMTGGAGEQYF
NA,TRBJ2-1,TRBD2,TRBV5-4,TGTGCCAGCAGCTTGTCTAGCGGGGGTTACAATGAGCAGTTCTTC,CASSLSSGGYNEQFF
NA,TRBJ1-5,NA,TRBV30,TGTGCCTGGAGGGGGGGGCTGAATCAGCCCCAGCATTTT,CAWRGGLNQPQHF
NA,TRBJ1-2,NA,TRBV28,TGTGCCAGTAACCTCCGTGGGGTTGGTGGCTACACCTTC,CASNLRGVGGYTF
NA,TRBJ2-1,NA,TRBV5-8,TGTGCCAGCAGCTTGGGTGGGGGCAGGGGAAGCTACAATGAGCAGTTCTTC,CASSLGGGRGSYNEQFF
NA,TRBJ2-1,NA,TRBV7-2,TGTGCCAGCAGTCTAGCTATTGAGCAGTTCTTC,CASSLAIEQFF
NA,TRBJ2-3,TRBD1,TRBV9,TGTGCCAGCAGCGACCGACAGGGCAGGGATACGCAGTATTTT,CASSDRQGRDTQYF
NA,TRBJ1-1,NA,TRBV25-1,TGTGCCAGCAGTGACCCCCAACAGGGGAACACTGAAGCTTTCTTT,CASSDPQQGNTEAFF
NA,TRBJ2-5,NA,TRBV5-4,TGTGCCAGCAGCTTTGGGGGCTTGGGCAGGCAAGAGACCCAGTACTTC,CASSFGGLGRQETQYF
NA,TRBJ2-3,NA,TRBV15,TGTGCCACCAGCAGAGATCGTTCCAGGGGGGCTACGCAGTATTTT,CATSRDRSRGATQYF
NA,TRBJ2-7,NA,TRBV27,TGTGCCAGCAGTTTATCGTACCAGTCCTACGAGCAGTACTTC,CASSLSYQSYEQYF
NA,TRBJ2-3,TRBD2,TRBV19,TGTGCCAGTAGAGTAGCGGGGGGGTTGGATACGCAGTATTTT,CASRVAGGLDTQYF
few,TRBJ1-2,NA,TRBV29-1,TGCAGCGTTGGAGGCCTTAACTATGGCTACACCTTC,CSVGGLNYGYTF
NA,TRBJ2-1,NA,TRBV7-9,TGTGCCAGCAGCTTGGAATTCTCCTACAATGAGCAGTTCTTC,CASSLEFSYNEQFF
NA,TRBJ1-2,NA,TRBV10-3,TGTGCCATCCAGGGGTCTTATGGGTATGGCTACACCTTC,CAIQGSYGYGYTF
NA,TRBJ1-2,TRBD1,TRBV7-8,TGTGCCAGCAGCTTAGAACAGGGGAGAGGCTACACCTTC,CASSLEQGRGYTF
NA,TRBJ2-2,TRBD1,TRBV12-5,TGTGCTAGTGGCAGACAGGGGGCGACCACCGGGGAGCTGTTTTTT,CASGRQGATTGELFF
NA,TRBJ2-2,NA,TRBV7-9,TGTGCCTTACCCCGGGACAAATATACGAACACCGGGGAGCTGTTTTTT,CALPRDKYTNTGELFF
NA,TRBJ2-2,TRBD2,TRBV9,TGTGCCAGCAGCCCCGGACTAGCGGGGCAGAACACCGGGGAGCTGTTTTTT,CASSPGLAGQNTGELFF
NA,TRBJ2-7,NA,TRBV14,TGTGCCAGCAGCCATTATATGGGACTGAACTACGAGCAGTACTTC,CASSHYMGLNYEQYF
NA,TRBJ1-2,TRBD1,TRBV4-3,TGCGCCAGCAGCCAAGCCCACAGGGGTGTAGGGGTCTATGGCTACACCTTC,CASSQAHRGVGVYGYTF
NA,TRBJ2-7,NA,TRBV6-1,TGTGCCAGCAGTGAACAAGGGGAGGACAGCGAGCAGTACTTC,CASSEQGEDSEQYF
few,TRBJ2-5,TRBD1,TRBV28,TGTGCCAGCAGTTTTAGGACAGGGGGCAAAGAGACCCAGTACTTC,CASSFRTGGKETQYF
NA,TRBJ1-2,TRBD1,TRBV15,TGTGCCACCAGCAACCAAGGACAGGACTATGGCTACACCTTC,CATSNQGQDYGYTF
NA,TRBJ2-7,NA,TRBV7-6,TGTGCCAGCAGCTTAGTTACAGGTATCAACTCCTACGAGCAGTACTTC,CASSLVTGINSYEQYF
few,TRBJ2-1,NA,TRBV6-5,TGTGCCAGCAGTTACACGCCGGGGGACAATGAGCAGTTCTTC,CASSYTPGDNEQFF
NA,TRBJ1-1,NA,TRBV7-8,TGTGCCAGCAGCTTAGATCGGAGAAACACTGAAGCTTTCTTT,CASSLDRRNTEAFF
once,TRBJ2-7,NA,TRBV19,TGTGCCAGTAGTATCCAAGGCTACGAGCAGTACTTC,CASSIQGYEQYF
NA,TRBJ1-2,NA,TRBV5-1,TGCGCCAGCAGCTTGGGGGGGCCGGCTGACTATGGCTACACCTTC,CASSLGGPADYGYTF
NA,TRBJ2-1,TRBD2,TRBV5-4,TGTGCCAGCAGATTACGACTAGCGGGGGGGGACAATGAGCAGTTCTTC,CASRLRLAGGDNEQFF